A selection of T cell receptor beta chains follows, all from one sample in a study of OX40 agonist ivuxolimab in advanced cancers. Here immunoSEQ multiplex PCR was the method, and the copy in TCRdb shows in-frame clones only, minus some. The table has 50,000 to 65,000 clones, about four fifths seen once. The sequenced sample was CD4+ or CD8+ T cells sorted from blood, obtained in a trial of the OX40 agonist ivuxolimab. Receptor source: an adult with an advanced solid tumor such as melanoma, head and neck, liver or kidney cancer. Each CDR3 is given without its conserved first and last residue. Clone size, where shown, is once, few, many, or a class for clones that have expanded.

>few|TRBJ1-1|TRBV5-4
ASSLGLINSGTNTEAF
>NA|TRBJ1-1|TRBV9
ASSVNQFVGGTEAF
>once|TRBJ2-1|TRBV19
ASSIRVGDHNEQF
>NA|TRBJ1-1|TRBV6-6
ASSYLEGTEAF
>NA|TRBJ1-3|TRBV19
ASSMSGAGNTIY
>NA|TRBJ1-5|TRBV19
ASSILKKGLSQPQH
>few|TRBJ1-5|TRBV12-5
ASGLVVRGEVQPQH
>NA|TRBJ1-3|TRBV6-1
ASSEVGGGTGNTIY
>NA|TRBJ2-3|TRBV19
ASAKTSGGADTQY
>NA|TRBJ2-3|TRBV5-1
ASSTVGRTDTQY
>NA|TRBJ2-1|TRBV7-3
ASSLAGPYNEQF
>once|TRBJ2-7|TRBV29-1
SVAGLAGGYEQY
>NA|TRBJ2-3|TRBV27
ASSFAGAVWDTQY
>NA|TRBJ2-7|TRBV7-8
ASSSQGGVYEQY
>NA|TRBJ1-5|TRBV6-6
ASSYSKGSNQPQH
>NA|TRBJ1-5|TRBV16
ASSLSRDQPQH
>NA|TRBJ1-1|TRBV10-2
ASSDSLDTEAF
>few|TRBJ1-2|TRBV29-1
SVERDRAYGYT
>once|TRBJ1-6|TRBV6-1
ASSNRQGLNSPLH
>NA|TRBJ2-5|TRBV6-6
ASSYAQTQETQY
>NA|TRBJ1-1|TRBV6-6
ASSPGPQNTEAF
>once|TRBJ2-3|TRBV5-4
ASSLRSGGASTDTQY
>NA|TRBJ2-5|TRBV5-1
ASSLAKETQY
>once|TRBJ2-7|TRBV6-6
ASSTRGDSYEQY
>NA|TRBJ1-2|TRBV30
AWSVGGASGYT
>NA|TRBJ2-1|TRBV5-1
ASSLVVWGEINNEQF
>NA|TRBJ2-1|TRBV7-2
ASKEKRNLDEQF
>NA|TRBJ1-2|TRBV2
ASSVGRLAYGYT
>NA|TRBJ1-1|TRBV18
ASSPLTGEGTEAF
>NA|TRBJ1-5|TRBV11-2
ASSPGRNFQPQH
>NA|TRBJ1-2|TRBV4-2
ASSQDQAPSVGYGYT
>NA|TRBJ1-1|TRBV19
ASSTTAQAF
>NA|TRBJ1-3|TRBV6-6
ASSATANTIY
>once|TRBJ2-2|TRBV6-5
ASRVGSTGELF
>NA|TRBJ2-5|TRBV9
ASSVNSGWETQY
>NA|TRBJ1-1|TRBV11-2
ASSLDGNVGTEAF
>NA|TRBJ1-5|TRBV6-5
ASRTTTGQPQH
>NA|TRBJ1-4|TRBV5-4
ASSLEGDEKLF
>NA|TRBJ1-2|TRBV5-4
ASSLKGGDGYT
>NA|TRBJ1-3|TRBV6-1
ASSDSFSGNTIY
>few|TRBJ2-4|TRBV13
ASSLGRDRWDIAKNIQY